A single sample gave rise to the 20 T cell receptor beta chains below, sequenced in a study of radiotherapy plus CTLA-4 blockade in lung cancer (dated by TCRdb to 2016 to 2018). The library was produced with the immunoSEQ multiplex PCR assay. TCRdb re-hosts the immuneACCESS table, in-frame sequences only. Its copies lack some clones; in the studies checked, an unresolved V gene accounts for under half of them, and the cause for the rest is not known. The sample table shows approximately 73,000 clones, and about nine tenths are seen once. The biggest ten clones account for 35% to 45% of the sample. Source: peripheral blood, taken from a patient treated with radiotherapy plus ipilimumab. The source is a human donor with non-small cell lung cancer that progressed on radiotherapy plus ipilimumab.

The rearrangement links TRBV5-1 to TRBJ1-2; 10 nucleotides match TRBD1. V lost 0 bases, J lost 7 bases, and 9 bases stayed unmatched. CDR3 length: 16 residues. CDR1 and CDR2 from the germline V gene are SGHRS and YFSETQ. In DNA, the CDR3 is TGCGCCAGCAGCTTGGAGGCCGACAGGGGGCAAAGTGGCTACACCTTC. This codes for CASSLEADRGQSGYTF.

The V call is TRBV5-6, the J call TRBJ1-1; 8 bases map to TRBD1. In germline, CDR1 is SGHDT, CDR2 YYEEEE. V lost 1 base to trimming and J lost 2 bases; unmatched junction nucleotides: 7. The CDR3 covers 16 residues. The CDR3 nucleotides read TGTGCCAGCAGCTTGTTTGCAGGGGGCCTAAACACTGAAGCTTTCTTT. Amino acids: CASSLFAGGLNTEAFF. The complete variable domain, with remaining parts taken from reference TRBV5-6 and TRBJ1-1, reads DAGVTQSPTHLIKTRGQQVTLRCSPKSGHDTVSWYQQALGQGPQFIFQYYEEEERQRGNFPDRFSGHQFPNYSSELNVNALLLGDSALYLCASSLFAGGLNTEAFFGQGTRLTVV.

The chain recombines TRBV10-1 with TRBJ1-1; 8 nucleotides agree with TRBD1. The V segment lost 6 bases and the J segment 10 bases; nucleotides outside the gene matches: 19. Germline V CDR1 and CDR2: WNHNN, SYGVQD (reference sequence). The CDR3 consists of 16 residues. CDR3 residues: CASSLSRGQGYVRAFF. Here the CDR3 DNA reads TGCGCCAGCAGCCTATCCCGCGGACAGGGATATGTGCGAGCTTTCTTT.

V is TRBV6-1 and J is TRBJ1-3; no reliable D call. Deletions cut 7 bases from V and 4 bases from J, with 17 bases between. This CDR3 comprises 15 residues. Per the germline V gene, CDR1 is MNHNS and CDR2 is SASEGT. The CDR3 DNA is TGTGCCAGCAAAGAGAGCCTCAACGAAGGAAACACCATATATTTT. This gives the protein CASKESLNEGNTIYF.

This rearrangement joins TRBV19 to TRBJ1-5, with D possibly being TRBD1 (6 bases). The CDR3 is made up of 13 amino acids. The germline V gene encodes CDR1 LNHDA and CDR2 SQIVND (reference sequence). V dropped 10 bases and J dropped 3 bases, with 13 bases sitting between them. The CDR3 loop is CAISRGFNQPQHF. As DNA, the CDR3 is TGTGCCATCTCGAGGGGGTTCAATCAGCCCCAGCATTTT.

This chain links TRBV5-6 with TRBJ1-1, with TRBD1 identical over 10 bases. V shed 5 bases, J shed 6 bases, and the junction held 7 bases outside the gene matches. The CDR3 has 14 residues. In germline, CDR1 is SGHDT, CDR2 YYEEEE. The CDR3: CASRGDRGSAEAFF. In DNA form, the CDR3 reads TGTGCCAGCAGGGGGGACAGGGGTTCAGCTGAAGCTTTCTTT.

The rearrangement links TRBV19 to TRBJ2-1; 7 bases line up with TRBD2. The CDR3 loop spans 16 amino acids. Germline V lookup: CDR1 LNHDA, CDR2 SQIVND (reference sequence). J gave up 8 bases and V 0 bases, and 10 bases lay outside the gene matches. CDR3 loop: CASSIDRGLGRDEQFF. Here the CDR3 DNA reads TGTGCCAGTAGTATAGATCGGGGCTTGGGGAGGGATGAGCAGTTCTTC.

The chain uses TRBV28 and TRBJ2-7; no firm D call. CDR1 MDHEN and CDR2 SYDVKM come from the germline V gene. The CDR3 has 12 residues. V gave up 5 bases and J gave up 3 bases, with 8 bases separating them. CDR3 protein: CASSPFNYEQYF. CDR3 in DNA: TGTGCCAGCAGTCCCTTTAACTACGAGCAGTACTTC.

The chain uses TRBV7-8 and TRBJ2-7; D perhaps matches TRBD1 (6 bases). There are 16 residues in the CDR3. The germline V and J ends were trimmed by 1 base and 3 bases, with 16 bases remaining between them. In germline, CDR1 is SGHVS, CDR2 FQNEAQ. The DNA for the CDR3 is TGTGCCAGCAGCTTAGGTGTCAGGGGAAGCGACTACGAGCAGTACTTC. Translated: CASSLGVRGSDYEQYF.

The chain couples TRBV11-2 to TRBJ2-3, with a weak D call TRBD1 (5 bases). CDR3 length equals 15 residues. Trimming stripped 2 bases from V and 6 bases from J, with 15 bases between. Germline V CDR1 and CDR2: SGHAT, FQNNGV. In nucleotides, the CDR3 is TGTGCCAGCAGCTTAAAACAGGATGGCCCCGATACGCAGTATTTT. Translating gives CASSLKQDGPDTQYF.

The rearrangement joins TRBV2 to TRBJ2-1; TRBD2 aligns across 12 bases. CDR1 is SNHLY, CDR2 FYNNEI, per germline. J gave up 9 bases and V 4 bases, and 7 bases lay outside the gene matches. The CDR3 length is 15 residues. CDR3 sequence: CASSGLAGAAAEQFF. CDR3 DNA: TGTGCCAGCAGTGGACTAGCGGGGGCTGCCGCTGAGCAGTTCTTC.

CDR3 residues: CASTTWATALANYGYTF. The CDR3, as DNA: TGTGCCAGTACCACTTGGGCGACAGCGTTAGCTAACTATGGCTACACCTTC. The rearrangement links TRBV19 to TRBJ1-2; D is perhaps TRBD1 (5 bases). The CDR3 extends over 17 amino acids. V was clipped by 7 bases and J by 0 bases, with 21 bases between them. Germline CDR1 LNHDA, CDR2 SQIVND (reference sequence).

This chain uses TRBV4-1 with TRBJ1-2, with D uncertain. The germline V and J ends were trimmed by 6 bases and 8 bases, with 22 bases remaining between them. The CDR3 totals 15 residues. The germline V gene encodes CDR1 MGHRA and CDR2 YSYEKL. CDR3 coding DNA: TGCGCCAGCAGTTCCCCCTACGCTGGCCAGAGGGGCTACACCTTC. Protein sequence: CASSSPYAGQRGYTF.

V and J are TRBV6-1 and TRBJ2-7; D possibly corresponds to TRBD1 (5 bases). CDR1 and CDR2 from the germline V gene are MNHNS and SASEGT. The CDR3 has 13 residues. The ends were cut back, 0 bases at V and 8 bases at J, with 11 bases in the middle. The DNA of the CDR3 is TGTGCCAGCAGTGAAGCCCCCAGGGTAAAGCAGTACGTC. This translates into CASSEAPRVKQYV.

On this clone: A read error may produce the germline difference seen at one junction end. The chain combines TRBV7-2 with TRBJ2-2; perhaps TRBD2 as D (5 bases). This CDR3 has 15 amino acids. The V gene's germline CDR1 is SGHTA and CDR2 FQGNSA. The CDR3 spells CASSLRQASTRELFF. The CDR3 nucleotides are TGTGCCAGCAGCTTACGGCAGGCTAGCACCAGGGAGCTGTTTTTT.

The chain couples TRBV6-5 to TRBJ1-4, with no clear D. The CDR3 totals 13 residues. V lost 3 bases and J lost 4, with 6 bases in between. CDR1 and CDR2 from the germline V gene are MNHEY and SVGAGI. The CDR3 DNA reads TGTGCCAGCAGTTATCGGCTTAATGAAAAACTGTTTTTT. Its protein is CASSYRLNEKLFF.

The chain employs TRBV19 and TRBJ2-2, with TRBD2 matching 7 bases. This CDR3 contains 16 residues. Trimming at V came to 7 bases and at J to 6 bases, leaving 14 bases not matched to a gene. Germline values: CDR1 LNHDA, CDR2 SQIVND (reference sequence). The CDR3 reads CASNGGPTSRAGELFF. The CDR3 DNA is TGTGCCAGTAATGGAGGACCGACTAGCCGCGCCGGGGAGCTGTTTTTT.

The V gene is TRBV9, the J gene TRBJ1-1, with D unresolved. The ends were cut back, 4 bases at V and 1 base at J, with 11 bases in the middle. Germline CDR1 reads SGDLS; CDR2 reads YYNGEE. The length of the CDR3 is 14 residues. This CDR3 reads CASSPRASNTEAFF. CDR3 in DNA: TGTGCCAGCAGCCCACGGGCCTCGAACACTGAAGCTTTCTTT.

The chain combines TRBV28 with TRBJ1-2; no reliable D call. Trimming cost V 10 bases and J 4 bases, with 13 bases left between them. CDR3 length: 12 residues. Germline loops: CDR1 MDHEN, CDR2 SYDVKM. The CDR3 loop is CATGSSPYGYTF. The CDR3, as DNA: TGTGCCACGGGCTCATCCCCCTATGGCTACACCTTC.

This chain links TRBV5-5 with TRBJ2-7; a possible D gene is TRBD1 (5 bases). Between the trimmed V and J ends, which lost 1 base and 7 bases, there was a span of 9 bases. CDR3 size: 12 residues. Germline values: CDR1 SGHKS, CDR2 YYEKEE (reference sequence). CDR3 sequence (DNA): TGTGCCAGCAGCTTGCCAGGGCTGGAGCAGTACGTC. Translation: CASSLPGLEQYV.